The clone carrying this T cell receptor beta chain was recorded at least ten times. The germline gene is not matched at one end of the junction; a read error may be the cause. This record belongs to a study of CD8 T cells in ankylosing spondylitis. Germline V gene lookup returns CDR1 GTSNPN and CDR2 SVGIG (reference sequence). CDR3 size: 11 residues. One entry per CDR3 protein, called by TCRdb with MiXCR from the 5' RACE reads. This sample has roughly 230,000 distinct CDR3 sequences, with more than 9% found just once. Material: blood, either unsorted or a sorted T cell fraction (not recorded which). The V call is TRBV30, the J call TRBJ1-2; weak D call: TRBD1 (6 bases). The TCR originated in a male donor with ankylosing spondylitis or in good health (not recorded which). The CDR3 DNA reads TGTGCCTGGGAGTTACTGGGACACCACCACTTC. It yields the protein CAWELLGHHHF.